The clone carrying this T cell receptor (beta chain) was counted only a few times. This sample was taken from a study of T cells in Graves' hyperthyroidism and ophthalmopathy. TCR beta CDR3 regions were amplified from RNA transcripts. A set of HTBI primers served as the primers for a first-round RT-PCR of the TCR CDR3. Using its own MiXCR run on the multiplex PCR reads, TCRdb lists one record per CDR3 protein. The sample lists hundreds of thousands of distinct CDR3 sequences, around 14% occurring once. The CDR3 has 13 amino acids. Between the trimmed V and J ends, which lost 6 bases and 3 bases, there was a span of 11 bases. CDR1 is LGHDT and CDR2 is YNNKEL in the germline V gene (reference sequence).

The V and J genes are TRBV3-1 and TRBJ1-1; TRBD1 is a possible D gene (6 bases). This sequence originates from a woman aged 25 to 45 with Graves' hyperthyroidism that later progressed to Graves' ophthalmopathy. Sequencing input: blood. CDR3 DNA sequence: TGTGCCAGCAGAAGGGGGGGTTACACTGAAGCTTTCTTT. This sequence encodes CASRRGGYTEAFF.